These 20 T cell receptor beta chains came from one sample sequenced in a study of cytomegalovirus exposure and HLA in healthy donors. The PCR ran on 60 Vbeta and 13 Jbeta primers. The table came from immunoSEQ multiplex PCR; TCRdb's copy has only in-frame clones and leaves some out. The sample has some 60,000 clones, about 81% seen once. Material: PBMCs. The receptors originated from a woman younger than 45 in good health and CMV-seronegative.

This clone has a single count. This chain connects TRBV7-9 to TRBJ1-6, with no clear D. This CDR3 contains 11 residues. CDR1 is SEHNR and CDR2 is FQNEAQ in the germline V gene (reference sequence). V lost 4 bases, J lost 12 bases, and 7 bases lay in between. In DNA, the CDR3 is TGTGCCAGCAGCTCGAGCCTACCCCTCCACTTT. Translation gives CASSSSLPLHF.

This chain links TRBV5-1 with TRBJ2-1; D unresolved. V was cut by 1 base and J by 5 bases, with 7 bases left in between. Germline V lookup: CDR1 SGHRS, CDR2 YFSETQ. This CDR3 contains 13 residues. The CDR3 spells CASSLFIDNEQFF. Here the CDR3 DNA reads TGCGCCAGCAGCTTGTTTATAGACAATGAGCAGTTCTTC.

This clone was counted once. The sample has other DNA sequences that encode this CDR3 too. The chain uses TRBV19 and TRBJ1-5; no definite D call. The CDR3 is 14 amino acids. V was shortened by 8 bases and J by 3 bases, with 14 bases between the two germline ends. Germline assignment: CDR1 LNHDA and CDR2 SQIVND (reference sequence). The CDR3 DNA follows: TGTGCCAGTGAGGCGACTGGCAACAATCAGCCCCAGCATTTT. As protein: CASEATGNNQPQHF.

This chain links TRBV15 with TRBJ1-4; 7 bases are shared with TRBD1. The CDR3 runs 15 residues. Germline V gene data show CDR1 as LNHNV and CDR2 as YYDKDF (reference sequence). V shed 5 bases, J shed 8 bases, and the junction held 11 bases outside the gene matches. CDR3 sequence (DNA): TGTGCCACCAGCGGTCGGTTAGGGGGCAGGGAAAAACTGTTTTTT. Its translation is CATSGRLGGREKLFF.

The J gene is TRBJ2-1, the V gene TRBV20-1; 7 positions agree with TRBD1. After removal of 7 bases from V and 8 bases from J, the junction contained 5 bases not matched to a gene. This CDR3 has 11 amino acids. Germline V lookup: CDR1 DFQATT, CDR2 SNEGSKA (reference sequence). Here the CDR3 reads CSGAGGHEQFF. The CDR3 bases are TGCAGTGGGGCAGGGGGACATGAGCAGTTCTTC.

The chain carries TRBV7-2 and TRBJ2-3, with TRBD2 matching over 15 bases. Unmatched junction bases numbered 4, after V lost 5 bases and J lost 4 bases. Germline values: CDR1 SGHTA, CDR2 FQGNSA. The CDR3 runs to 16 residues. CDR3 nucleotide sequence: TGTGCCAGCAGCACCGGACTAGCGGGAGGGGCAGATACGCAGTATTTT. It codes for CASSTGLAGGADTQYF. The variable domain in full, completed from reference TRBV7-2 and TRBJ2-3, reads GAGVSQSPSNKVTEKGKDVELRCDPISGHTALYWYRQSLGQGLEFLIYFQGNSAPDKSGLPSDRFSAERTGGSVSTLTIQRTQQEDSAVYLCASSTGLAGGADTQYFGPGTRLTVL.

The chain employs TRBV27 and TRBJ1-2; 12 nucleotides line up with TRBD1. V lost 6 bases and J lost 8; bases outside the gene matches: 7. Germline V gene data show CDR1 as MNHEY and CDR2 as SMNVEV (reference sequence). The CDR3 runs 14 residues. CDR3 protein: CASRGQGAGLGYTF. In nucleotides, the CDR3 is TGTGCCAGCAGGGGACAGGGGGCGGGCCTGGGCTACACCTTC.

V usage is TRBV9 and J usage is TRBJ1-4; D not certain. The CDR3 runs to 17 residues. Trimming pared 0 bases from V and 2 bases from J, leaving 14 bases between. Germline-derived CDR1 and CDR2 are SGDLS and YYNGEE. CDR3 residues: CASSVGRTGSTNEKLFF. As DNA, the CDR3 is TGTGCCAGCAGCGTAGGTCGGACGGGGAGTACTAATGAAAAACTGTTTTTT.

The gene calls are TRBV7-6 and TRBJ1-6; D is unresolved. Trimming pared 5 bases from V and 3 bases from J, leaving 14 bases between. There are 16 residues in the CDR3. The germline gives CDR1 SGHVS, CDR2 FNYEAQ. In nucleotides, the CDR3 is TGTGCCAGCAGCCAGCAAGCCGGGTTCTATAATTCACCCCTCCACTTT. Translated: CASSQQAGFYNSPLHF.

V is TRBV7-2 and J is TRBJ2-1; D is possibly TRBD2 (6 bases). Germline loops: CDR1 SGHTA, CDR2 FQGNSA. Trimming shortened V by 7 bases and J by 10 bases, and 23 bases separated the two germline ends. The CDR3 totals 15 residues. The CDR3 DNA reads as TGTGCCAGCACCTACTCATGGGGGAGGTCGAGGGAGCAGTTCTTC. Translation: CASTYSWGRSREQFF.

There are a few counts of this clone. The chain joins TRBV2 to TRBJ1-4; perhaps TRBD1 as D (6 bases). Germline CDR1 reads SNHLY; CDR2 reads FYNNEI. V was clipped by 2 bases and J by 12 bases, with 13 bases between them. This CDR3 has 13 residues. The CDR3 protein is CASSEQGLGELFF. The DNA for the CDR3 is TGTGCCAGCAGTGAACAGGGGTTGGGGGAACTGTTTTTT.

This chain joins TRBV7-9 and TRBJ2-7; 9 bases map to TRBD1. V gave up 5 bases and J gave up 7 bases; unmatched junction bases: 12. The CDR3 is 15 residues long. Germline CDR1 and CDR2: SEHNR and FQNEAQ (reference sequence). The CDR3, as DNA: TGTGCCAGCAGCGTCCGGGACAGGGTATCGGGGGAGCAGTACTTC. Protein sequence: CASSVRDRVSGEQYF.

This clone was counted a few times. V usage is TRBV2 and J usage is TRBJ2-3; D is perhaps TRBD1 (6 bases). Germline values: CDR1 SNHLY, CDR2 FYNNEI. V was cut by 6 bases and J by 6 bases, with 10 bases left in between. The CDR3 has 12 residues. The CDR3 coding sequence is TGTGCCAGCAGGAGGGGGTATGATACGCAGTATTTT. This sequence encodes CASRRGYDTQYF.

The gene calls are TRBV7-2 and TRBJ2-3, with D unresolved. Germline V lookup: CDR1 SGHTA, CDR2 FQGNSA. CDR3 length equals 12 residues. With 4 bases removed from V and 3 bases from J, the gap between germline ends came to 5 bases. The CDR3 nucleotides are TGTGCCAGCAGCTCGTTTACAGATACGCAGTATTTT. It yields the protein CASSSFTDTQYF.

The chain couples TRBV9 to TRBJ1-4; possibly TRBD1 for D (5 bases). CDR1 SGDLS and CDR2 YYNGEE come from the germline V gene. The ends were cut back, 2 bases at V and 6 bases at J, with 14 bases in the middle. The CDR3 contains 15 residues. The CDR3 sequence is CASSVQGVNDEKLFF. Written as DNA, the CDR3 is TGTGCCAGCAGCGTTCAAGGGGTTAATGATGAAAAACTGTTTTTT.

The V gene is TRBV19, the J gene TRBJ1-3; TRBD1 might be the D (5 bases). V was pared by 5 bases and J by 6 bases, with 20 bases between. The CDR3 contains 16 residues. Germline V gene sequence: CDR1 LNHDA, CDR2 SQIVND (reference sequence). The CDR3 DNA follows: TGTGCCAGTAGTTCCCGCCCGGGACTGATTAAAAACACCATATATTTT. Translating gives CASSSRPGLIKNTIYF.

This clone appeared a single time. At one boundary the junction diverges from the germline segment, which might be a read error. The chain links TRBV10-2 to TRBJ2-3; 11 bases match TRBD2. Germline CDR1 reads WSHSY; CDR2 reads SAAADI. The CDR3 spans 14 residues. In DNA, the CDR3 is TGCGCCAGCAGTGAGAATCTTTGGACTAGCGGGCGGAATTTT. Residues: CASSENLWTSGRNF.

The chain employs TRBV28 and TRBJ2-1; D unclear. Germline V CDR1 and CDR2: MDHEN, SYDVKM. The CDR3 consists of 12 residues. V dropped 3 bases and J dropped 6 bases, with 6 bases sitting between them. The CDR3 sequence is CASSFRGNEQFF. CDR3 DNA: TGTGCCAGCAGTTTCCGCGGCAATGAGCAGTTCTTC. The variable domain in full, with the rest retrieved from reference TRBV28 and TRBJ2-1, is DVKVTQSSRYLVKRTGEKVFLECVQDMDHENMFWYRQDPGLGLRLIYFSYDVKMKEKGDIPEGYSVSREKKERFSLILESASTNQTSMYLCASSFRGNEQFFGPGTRLTVL.

V and J are TRBV27 and TRBJ1-2; possible D gene TRBD1, 5 bases. With 3 bases removed from V and 1 base from J, the gap between germline ends came to 12 bases. The CDR3 runs 15 residues. Germline V gene lookup returns CDR1 MNHEY and CDR2 SMNVEV (reference sequence). The DNA of the CDR3 is TGTGCCAGCAGTTTGGGATGGGACTTTAACTATGGCTACACCTTC. Protein sequence: CASSLGWDFNYGYTF.

This clone is deemed medium-sized. The J gene is TRBJ1-2, the V gene TRBV19; weak D call: TRBD1 (6 bases). Germline V gene sequence: CDR1 LNHDA, CDR2 SQIVND (reference sequence). V was trimmed by 3 bases and J by 5 bases, leaving 7 bases between them. The CDR3 covers 12 residues. This chain's CDR3 is CASSMDSYGYTF. In DNA form, the CDR3 reads TGTGCCAGTAGTATGGACAGTTATGGCTACACCTTC.